This T cell receptor beta chain was sequenced for a study of blood T cell repertoires in COVID-19. Clones were read by immunoSEQ multiplex PCR, and TCRdb kept only the in-frame ones, dropping some. The repertoire holds approximately 280,000 clones, with around 89% as singletons. The V gene's germline CDR1 is SNHLY and CDR2 FYNNEI. Trimming stripped 6 bases from V and 3 bases from J, with 11 bases between. The CDR3 is 13 residues long. The chain links TRBV2 to TRBJ1-1, with a tentative D call TRBD1 (5 bases). This sequence originates from a man aged 35-49 years with acute or convalescent COVID-19. The sequenced material came from peripheral blood. The CDR3 is CASRGTSDTEAFF. The DNA for the CDR3 is TGTGCCAGCAGGGGGACTTCGGACACTGAAGCTTTCTTT. Complete variable domain (other parts from reference TRBV2 and TRBJ1-1): EPEVTQTPSHQVTQMGQEVILRCVPISNHLYFYWYRQILGQKVEFLVSFYNNEISEKSEIFDDQFSVERPDGSNFTLKIRSTKLEDSAMYFCASRGTSDTEAFFGQGTRLTVV.